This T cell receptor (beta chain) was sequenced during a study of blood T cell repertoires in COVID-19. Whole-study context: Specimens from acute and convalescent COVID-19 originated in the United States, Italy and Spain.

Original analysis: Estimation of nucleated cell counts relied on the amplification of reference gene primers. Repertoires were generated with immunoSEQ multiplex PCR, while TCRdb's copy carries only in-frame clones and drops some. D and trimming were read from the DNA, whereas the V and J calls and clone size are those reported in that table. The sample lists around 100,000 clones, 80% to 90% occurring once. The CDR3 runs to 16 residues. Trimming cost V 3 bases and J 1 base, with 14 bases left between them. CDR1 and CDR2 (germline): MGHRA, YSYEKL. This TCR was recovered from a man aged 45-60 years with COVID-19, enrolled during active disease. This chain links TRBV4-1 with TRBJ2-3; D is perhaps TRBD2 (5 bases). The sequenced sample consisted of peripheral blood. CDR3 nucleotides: TGCGCCAGCAGCCACAGTCCCTCGGAGGGCACAGATACGCAGTATTTT. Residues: CASSHSPSEGTDTQYF.